Sequencing of this T cell receptor beta chain was carried out in a study of cytomegalovirus exposure and HLA in healthy donors. Per the germline V gene, CDR1 is SGHRS and CDR2 is YFSETQ. CDR3 length equals 15 residues. The V and J ends lost 4 bases and 3 bases, in that order; junction bases with no gene match: 8. The primer mix had 60 Vbeta and 13 Jbeta primers. Clones were sequenced by immunoSEQ multiplex PCR, and TCRdb holds only the in-frame ones, with some missing. The sample features some 150,000 clones, with about 2% in its top ten. General study findings and limits: It has been reported that TCR beta sequences accurately predicted the HLA-A and HLA-B alleles of most subjects. Cytomegalovirus-associated status was assigned to about 150 TCR beta chains.

As concerns this clone: Its specificity is not known.

Likely unrecorded immune exposures existed in these nominally healthy donors. What was sequenced was PBMCs. This TCR came from a woman under 30 in good health and CMV-seronegative. The chain couples TRBV5-1 to TRBJ1-1; TRBD1 agrees at 8 bases. CDR3 nucleotides: TGCGCCAGCAGCCGGGGGGTCAGGGGGCACACTGAAGCTTTCTTT. Protein: CASSRGVRGHTEAFF.